Following are 20 T cell receptor beta chains from one sample sequenced in a study of T-cell reconstitution after alpha-beta-depleted transplantation in children. Preparation of the TCRbeta library involved a method that used unique molecular identifiers. One entry per CDR3 protein, called by TCRdb with MiXCR from the PCR reads. The sample carries 500,000 or so distinct CDR3 sequences, around a third recorded once. Specimen: PBMCs from the stem cell graft donor, collected from the stem cell graft. These receptors were obtained from a human donor who donated a stem cell graft to a child with aplastic anemia.

V gene TRBV11-2 combines with J gene TRBJ1-1, with a possible D match to TRBD1 (6 bases). This CDR3 spans 13 amino acids. Per the germline V gene, CDR1 is SGHAT and CDR2 is FQNNGV. The V end was cut by 1 base, the J end by 11 bases, with 14 bases between. The DNA for the CDR3 is TGTGCCAGCAGCTTAGGGGCCAGGGGCGCGGCTTTCTTT. Protein: CASSLGARGAAFF.

The genes are TRBV5-1 and TRBJ1-1; D is undetermined. Trimming cost V 6 bases and J 3 bases, with 12 bases left between them. This CDR3 is 13 amino acids long. The germline V gene encodes CDR1 SGHRS and CDR2 YFSETQ. CDR3 in DNA: TGCGCCAGCAAGGAAGAGGCGGACACTGAAGCTTTCTTT. It translates to CASKEEADTEAFF.

J is TRBJ1-2 and V is TRBV12-3 or TRBV12-4; possibly TRBD1 for D (5 bases). V dropped 3 bases and J dropped 4 bases, with 18 bases sitting between them. This CDR3 region has 16 residues. The CDR3 DNA reads as TGTGCCAGCAGTTTCCCTGAGGGGACTCTTACCTATGGCTACACCTTC. Encoded protein: CASSFPEGTLTYGYTF.

The rearrangement joins TRBV15 to TRBJ1-5; D is perhaps TRBD1 (6 bases). Germline-derived CDR1 and CDR2 are LNHNV and YYDKDF (reference sequence). The CDR3 totals 16 residues. V lost 3 bases to trimming and J lost 0 bases, with 12 bases between them. Written as DNA, the CDR3 is TGTGCCACCAGCAGGGGGGACACCGATAGCAATCAGCCCCAGCATTTT. Translation gives CATSRGDTDSNQPQHF.

The chain employs TRBV7-2 and TRBJ1-3, with 7 bases aligning to TRBD1. The V gene end was trimmed by 5 bases and the J gene end by 3 bases; junction bases not matched to a gene: 13. Germline CDR1 and CDR2: SGHTA and FQGNSA. This CDR3 has 17 residues. CDR3 bases: TGTGCCAGCAGCCTAGGAGGGACAGTTTCGCGTGGAAACACCATATATTTT. Protein product: CASSLGGTVSRGNTIYF.

This clonotype has more than one count but fewer than ten. The chain carries TRBV29-1 and TRBJ2-2; possible D gene TRBD2, 5 bases. This CDR3 has 12 residues. Trimming removed 7 bases at V and 6 bases at J, with 12 bases between. Looked up from germline, CDR1 is SQVTM and CDR2 is ANQGSEA. CDR3 nucleotide sequence: TGCAGCGGCCTCGAGGGTCCCGGGGAGCTGTTTTTT. This gives the protein CSGLEGPGELFF.

V and J are TRBV5-1 and TRBJ2-1, with 8 bases identical to TRBD2. Unmatched junction bases numbered 15, after V lost 4 bases and J lost 6 bases. The germline gives CDR1 SGHRS, CDR2 YFSETQ. The CDR3 totals 17 residues. As DNA, the CDR3 is TGCGCCAGCAGCCCCGGGGGGGCAGCGAGCGGAGGCAATGAGCAGTTCTTC. Amino acids: CASSPGGAASGGNEQFF.

This clonotype was seen once. The V and J genes are TRBV5-1 and TRBJ2-5, with D perhaps matching TRBD2 (5 bases). The CDR3 is 13 amino acids. CDR1 and CDR2 (germline): SGHRS, YFSETQ. V was shortened by 3 bases and J by 5 bases, with 11 bases between the two germline ends. The CDR3 reads CASSSEGTETQYF. Written as DNA, the CDR3 is TGCGCCAGCAGCTCAGAGGGAACGGAGACCCAGTACTTC.

In this sample, this clonotype turned up a few times. J is TRBJ1-5 and V is TRBV20-1, with 9 bases matching TRBD1. This CDR3 is built from 17 residues. Looked up from germline, CDR1 is DFQATT and CDR2 is SNEGSKA (reference sequence). Trimming removed 0 bases from V and 3 bases from J; junction bases left unmatched: 9. This CDR3 is CSARDYANRGPNQPQHF. DNA of the CDR3: TGCAGTGCTAGAGATTACGCTAACAGGGGGCCCAATCAGCCCCAGCATTTT.

The rearrangement joins TRBV19 to TRBJ2-1, with 9 bases lining up with TRBD2. Germline-derived CDR1 and CDR2 are LNHDA and SQIVND (reference sequence). The V gene end was trimmed by 5 bases and the J gene end by 8 bases; junction bases not matched to a gene: 13. This CDR3 region has 16 residues. CDR3: CASSQHTSGRGDEQFF. CDR3 DNA sequence: TGTGCCAGTAGTCAACATACTAGCGGGCGAGGGGATGAGCAGTTCTTC.

This clonotype has a handful of counts. This chain connects TRBV12-3 or TRBV12-4 to TRBJ1-1; D is unclear. The CDR3 is made up of 15 amino acids. V lost 1 base and J lost 5, with 14 bases in between. CDR3 sequence reads: CASSLVVTPGTEAFF. In DNA form, the CDR3 reads TGTGCCAGCAGTTTAGTTGTGACACCGGGGACTGAAGCTTTCTTT.

This clonotype showed up just a few times. The chain links TRBV30 to TRBJ2-1; 9 bases agree with TRBD2. CDR1 is GTSNPN and CDR2 is SVGIG in the germline V gene (reference sequence). CDR3 size: 15 residues. Germline trimming cut 5 bases from V and 4 bases from J; bases unmatched to any gene: 9. This CDR3 reads CAWETPTSGYNEQFF. The CDR3 region has the DNA TGTGCCTGGGAGACGCCGACTAGCGGTTACAATGAGCAGTTCTTC.

V gene TRBV7-9 combines with J gene TRBJ1-5, with D possibly TRBD1 on 5 matching bases. Germline CDR1 is SEHNR and CDR2 is FQNEAQ (reference sequence). There are 14 residues in the CDR3. The ends were cut back, 1 base at V and 8 bases at J, with 12 bases in the middle. CDR3: CASSLGGVGEPQHF. CDR3 DNA: TGTGCCAGCAGCTTAGGAGGGGTAGGGGAGCCCCAGCATTTT.

V is TRBV7-2 and J is TRBJ2-1; 9 bases match TRBD2. Germline assignment: CDR1 SGHTA and CDR2 FQGNSA. Trimming cost V 1 base and J 4 bases; bases outside gene matches: 5. The CDR3 has 16 amino acids. As DNA, the CDR3 is TGTGCCAGCAGCTTAGGTCGACTAGCGGTTTACAATGAGCAGTTCTTC. Translating gives CASSLGRLAVYNEQFF.

This clonotype was seen more than once but under ten times. The chain joins TRBV29-1 to TRBJ2-6, with TRBD1 identical over 8 bases. Germline assignment: CDR1 SQVTM and CDR2 ANQGSEA. J gave up 0 bases and V 4 bases, and 11 bases lay outside the gene matches. This CDR3 is 18 amino acids long. CDR3 sequence (DNA): TGCAGCGTTGCAGCCAGGGGGCTTGATGGCTCTGGGGCCAACGTCCTGACTTTC. Protein product: CSVAARGLDGSGANVLTF.

This rearrangement joins TRBV20-1 to TRBJ2-5; 12 nucleotides line up with TRBD2. This CDR3 has 16 residues. Per the germline V gene, CDR1 is DFQATT and CDR2 is SNEGSKA (reference sequence). V dropped 6 bases and J dropped 2; count of bases not matched to a gene: 10. In nucleotides, the CDR3 is TGCAGTGCCATCCCCTGGACTAGCGGGAAACAAGAGACCCAGTACTTC. This encodes CSAIPWTSGKQETQYF.

The gene calls are TRBV7-2 and TRBJ2-7, with TRBD2 matching over 10 bases. The CDR3 runs 17 residues. Per the germline V gene, CDR1 is SGHTA and CDR2 is FQGNSA. V was clipped by 3 bases and J by 3 bases; unmatched bases: 11. The CDR3 bases are TGTGCCAGCAGCTTTAGCGGGAGGACCCTTCTAGGCTACGAGCAGTACTTC. Protein: CASSFSGRTLLGYEQYF.

This clonotype was observed a handful of times. The rearrangement links TRBV7-2 to TRBJ1-4, with 10 nucleotides matching TRBD1. CDR3 length: 14 amino acids. Per germline, CDR1 SGHTA and CDR2 FQGNSA. J was trimmed by 10 bases and V by 0 bases; bases with no gene match: 2. The CDR3 coding sequence is TGTGCCAGCAGCTTAGCTAGGACAGGGGGAAAACTGTTTTTT. Encoded protein: CASSLARTGGKLFF.

The CDR3 reads CASSSREGSYEQYV. The CDR3 nucleotides are TGTGCCAGCAGCTCCCGGGAGGGGTCTTACGAGCAGTACGTC. The rearrangement uses TRBV7-9 and TRBJ2-7; 8 nucleotides agree with TRBD2. The CDR3 consists of 14 residues. V shed 4 bases, J shed 4 bases, and the junction held 6 bases outside the gene matches. The germline gives CDR1 SEHNR, CDR2 FQNEAQ (reference sequence).

This chain connects TRBV5-1 to TRBJ2-2; the match to TRBD2 covers 7 bases. The V and J ends lost 4 bases and 8 bases, in that order; junction bases with no gene match: 8. This CDR3 region has 14 residues. CDR1 SGHRS and CDR2 YFSETQ come from the germline V gene. The CDR3 DNA is TGCGCCAGCAGCCCCCCGGGGGGAGCAGGGGAGCTGTTTTTT. It is translated as CASSPPGGAGELFF.